This TCR beta chain was documented in a study of T cell repertoires in cytomegalovirus infection (dated 2019 in TCRdb). As for the study more broadly: Recently identified HLA-C-restricted CMV epitopes, whose presentation resists viral immunomodulation, were targeted by peptide stimulations together with well-studied HLA-B-restricted epitopes. Donor HLA type was relevant to the analysis, as public TCR beta signatures indicated carriage of CMV infection together with the matching HLA type. General study outcomes and caveats: The ex vivo response was dominated by HLA-C-restricted CMV-specific TCR beta clonotypes, and the single most frequent clonotype in two of eight donors was supplied by these HLA-C-restricted clonotypes. In both this cohort and an independent roughly 400-donor cohort, the cumulative frequency of public TCR beta family members distinguished carriers of CMV infection plus the relevant HLA type.

This clonotype was seen repeatedly, ten times or more. Its recognized antigen is unknown. No base quality values were provided; no much bigger clone lies one nucleotide off. The germline V and J ends show losses of 5 bases and 6 bases respectively, and no gene match explains 7 bases of the junction. Via the germline V gene (reference sequence), CDR1 is SEHNR and CDR2 FQNEAQ. The CDR3 measures 14 amino acids from cysteine to phenylalanine. Only the CDR3 portion is preserved as DNA: 42 bases, with reading frame beginning at the first base. The reads were generated on an Illumina HiSeq 1500. TCRdb applied fastp at Q25 and MiXCR to the public reads, then kept only in-frame beta chains. Merged by CDR3 protein, the rows form single entries marked with the most common genes and DNA. This sample comprises some 270,000 distinct CDR3 sequences, 22% of them detected only once. The top ten hold roughly 19% of the sample.

In light of the paper, this sample's treatment or condition label describes: in vitro stimulation with specific CMV peptide epitopes to enrich CMV-specific T cells. The specimen was cultured PBMCs, collected from culture after CMV antigen stimulation. The chain is assembled from TRBV7-9 and TRBJ2-3; 8 of the junction bases match TRBD2. The sequence was obtained from a human donor in good health (CMV status not recorded). Some clones in this sample may be carry-over from other donors' samples. The DNA reads as follows: TGTGCCAGCAGCCCGCTGACTAGCGTGGATACGCAGTATTTT. It translates as CASSPLTSVDTQYF.